The sequence of this T cell receptor beta chain was determined in a study of shared clonotypes between healthy human individuals. In the case of this clone: The antigen is unknown.

The CDR3 is made up of 16 amino acids. After removal of 1 base from V and 13 bases from J, the junction contained 16 bases not matched to a gene. Germline V lookup: CDR1 SQVTM, CDR2 ANQGSEA. Study-wide results and limits: Generation probabilities of non-shared clonotypes were lower (relative to those shared by all four donors).

CD45RO-negative cells were positively selected for CCR7, leaving out terminally differentiated effector memory CD45RA+ cells. Donors comprised healthy HIV-negative adults lacking recent acute infections or vaccinations. For every subset, genomic DNA was evenly distributed across several immunoSEQ plates. Clones were sequenced by immunoSEQ multiplex PCR, and TCRdb holds only the in-frame ones, with some missing. The sample contains roughly 2.1 million clones, 85% to 95% of which appear only once. The V gene is TRBV29-1, the J gene TRBJ2-1, with 10 bases identical to TRBD1. This receptor was obtained from a man aged 18 to 35 in good health. Some clones in this sample may be carry-over from other donors' samples. Sample: naive CD8+ T cells from PBMCs. The CDR3 sequence: CSVEGTRDRGPGDQFF. The CDR3 coding sequence is TGCAGCGTTGAAGGGACCCGGGACAGGGGACCGGGTGACCAGTTCTTC.